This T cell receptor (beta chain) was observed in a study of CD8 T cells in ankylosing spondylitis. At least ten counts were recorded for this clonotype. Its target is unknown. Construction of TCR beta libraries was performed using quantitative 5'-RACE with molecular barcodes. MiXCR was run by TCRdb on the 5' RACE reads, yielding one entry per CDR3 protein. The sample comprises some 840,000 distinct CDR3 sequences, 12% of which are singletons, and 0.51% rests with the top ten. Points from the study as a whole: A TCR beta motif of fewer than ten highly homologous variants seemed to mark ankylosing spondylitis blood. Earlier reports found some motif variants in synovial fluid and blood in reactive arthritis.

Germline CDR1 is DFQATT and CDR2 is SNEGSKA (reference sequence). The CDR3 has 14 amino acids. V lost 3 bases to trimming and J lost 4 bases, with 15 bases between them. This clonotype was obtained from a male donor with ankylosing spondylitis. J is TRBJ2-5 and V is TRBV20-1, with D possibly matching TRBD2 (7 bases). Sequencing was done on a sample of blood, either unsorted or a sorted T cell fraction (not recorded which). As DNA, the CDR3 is TGCAGTGCTAGTTCGGGGGGCATCTTAGAGACCCAGTACTTC. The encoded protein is CSASSGGILETQYF.